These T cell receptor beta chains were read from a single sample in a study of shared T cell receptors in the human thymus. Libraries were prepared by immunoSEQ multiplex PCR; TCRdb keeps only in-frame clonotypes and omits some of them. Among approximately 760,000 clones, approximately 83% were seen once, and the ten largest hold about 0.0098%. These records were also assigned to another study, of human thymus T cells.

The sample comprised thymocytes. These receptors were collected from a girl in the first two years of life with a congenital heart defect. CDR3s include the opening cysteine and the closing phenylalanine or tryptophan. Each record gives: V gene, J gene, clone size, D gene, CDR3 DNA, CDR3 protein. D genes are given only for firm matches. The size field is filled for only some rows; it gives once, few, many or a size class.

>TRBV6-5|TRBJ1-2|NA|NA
TGTGCCAGCACCACCGCCGGGAGGGTATACACCTTC
CASTTAGRVYTF
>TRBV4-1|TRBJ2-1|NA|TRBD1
TGCGCCAGCGGGGACAGGTCCCTTGGTGAGCAGTTCTTC
CASGDRSLGEQFF
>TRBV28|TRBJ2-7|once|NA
TGTGCCAGCAGCAACCTAACAGGTACTGAATACGAGCAGTACTTC
CASSNLTGTEYEQYF
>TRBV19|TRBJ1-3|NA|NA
TGTGCCAGTAGTATACCTCAGGGTTATTATGGAAACACCATATATTTT
CASSIPQGYYGNTIYF
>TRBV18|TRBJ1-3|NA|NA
TGTGCCAGCTCATCGGAAAAAGACAGTCTTTCCGGAAACACCATATATTTT
CASSSEKDSLSGNTIYF
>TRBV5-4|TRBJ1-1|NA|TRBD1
TGTGCCAGCAGCCCACGGGACAGGGTGGACACTGAAGCTTTCTTT
CASSPRDRVDTEAFF
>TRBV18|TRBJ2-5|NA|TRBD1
TGTGCCAGCTCACCATACAGGGGGCAAGAGACCCAGTACTTC
CASSPYRGQETQYF
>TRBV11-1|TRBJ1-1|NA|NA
TGTGCCAGCAGCCGCCTGAGGGACACTGAAGCTTTCTTT
CASSRLRDTEAFF
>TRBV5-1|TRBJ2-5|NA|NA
TGCGCCAGCACCCTCTCCTCCGGGGAGACCCAGTACTTC
CASTLSSGETQYF
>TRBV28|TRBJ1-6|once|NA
TGTGCCAGCAGTTTACCTCGAGGGCAGGCCTATAATTCACCCCTCCACTTT
CASSLPRGQAYNSPLHF
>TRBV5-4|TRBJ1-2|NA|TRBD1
TGTGCCAGCAGGCCGACAGGGGGAGGCTACACCTTC
CASRPTGGGYTF
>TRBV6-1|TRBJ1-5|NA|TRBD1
TGTGCCAGCAGTGAACACCCTGAAGCAGCCGACAGGGAAAATCAGCCCCAGCATTTT
CASSEHPEAADRENQPQHF
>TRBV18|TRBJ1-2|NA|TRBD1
TGTGCCAGCTCACCAGACAGGGGCGTCTATGGCTACACCTTC
CASSPDRGVYGYTF
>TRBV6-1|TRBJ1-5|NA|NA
TGTGCCAGCAGTGGTAATGACAAAAACCGACAGGCCTGCAATCAGCCCCAGCATTTT
CASSGNDKNRQACNQPQHF
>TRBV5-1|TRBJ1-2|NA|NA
TGCGCCAGCAGTGGGCTTCGACGGGGCTACACCTTC
CASSGLRRGYTF
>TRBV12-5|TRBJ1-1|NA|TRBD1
TGTGCTAGTGGTTTTTGGACAGGGGATTATTGGAACACTGAAGCTTTCTTT
CASGFWTGDYWNTEAFF
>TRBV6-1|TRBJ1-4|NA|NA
TGTGCCAGCAGGGGGGCTTGGGAAAAACTGTTTTTT
CASRGAWEKLFF
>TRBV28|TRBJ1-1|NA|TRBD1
TGTGCCAGCAGTTTACCGCGGAGGGACAGCAGACTACTAAACACTGAAGCTTTCTTT
CASSLPRRDSRLLNTEAFF
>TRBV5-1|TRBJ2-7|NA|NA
TGCGCCAGCAGCTTAGGGGCAGGATACTACGAGCAGTACTTC
CASSLGAGYYEQYF
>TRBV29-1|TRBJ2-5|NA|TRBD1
TGCAGCGTTGCATCATCAAAACAGGGGGAACAAGAGACCCAGTACTTC
CSVASSKQGEQETQYF
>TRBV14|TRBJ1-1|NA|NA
TGTGCCAGCAGCCAAGACCCACAGGGAGACACTGAAGCTTTCTTT
CASSQDPQGDTEAFF
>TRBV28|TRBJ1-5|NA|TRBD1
TGTGCCAGCAGTTACTGGACAGGGGGTGACAATCAGCCCCAGCATTTT
CASSYWTGGDNQPQHF
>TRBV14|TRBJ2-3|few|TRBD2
TGTGCCAGCAGCCAGGACAAAAAAGCGGGGGCCCGCACAGATACGCAGTATTTT
CASSQDKKAGARTDTQYF
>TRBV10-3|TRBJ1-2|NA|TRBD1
TGTGCCATCAGTGACCACGACAGGGCCACCTTTCTCCTTGATGGCTACACCTTC
CAISDHDRATFLLDGYTF
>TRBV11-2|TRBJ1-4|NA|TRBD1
TGTGCCAGCAGCTTAGGGGGGACAGGGGCGGACGAAAAACTGTTTTTT
CASSLGGTGADEKLFF
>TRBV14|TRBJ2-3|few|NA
TGTGCCAGCAGCCAAGATGGGGGGAGCACAGATACGCAGTATTTT
CASSQDGGSTDTQYF
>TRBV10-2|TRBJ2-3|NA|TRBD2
TGCGCCAGCGGAACTAGCGGGGGAATCACAGATACGCAGTATTTT
CASGTSGGITDTQYF
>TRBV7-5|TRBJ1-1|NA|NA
TGTGCCAGAAGCACCCCTCAGAGGGACATGAACACTGAAGCTTTCTTT
CARSTPQRDMNTEAFF
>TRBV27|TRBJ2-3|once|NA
TGTGCCAGCAGTCCGGACAGAACTAGCACAGATACGCAGTATTTT
CASSPDRTSTDTQYF
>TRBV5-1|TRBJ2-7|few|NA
TGCGCCAGCAGCCCTGACAGAGCCCTAACCTACGAGCAGTACTTC
CASSPDRALTYEQYF
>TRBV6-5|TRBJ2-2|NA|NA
TGTGCCAGCAGTTACGGGCCCACCGGGGAGCTGTTTTTT
CASSYGPTGELFF
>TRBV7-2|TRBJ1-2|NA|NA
TGTGCCAGCAGCTTAGAGATTAGTGGGGCCCGGGTAGACTATGGCTACACCTTC
CASSLEISGARVDYGYTF
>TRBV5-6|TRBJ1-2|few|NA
TGTGCCAGCAGCTTTTCCCGGAACGGGACTGCTCTGAACTATGGCTACACCTTC
CASSFSRNGTALNYGYTF
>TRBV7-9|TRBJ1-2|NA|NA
TGTGCCAGCAGCTTATCAGTACTAAACTATGGCTACACCTTC
CASSLSVLNYGYTF
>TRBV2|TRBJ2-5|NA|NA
TGTGCCAGCAGTGTCGGGGAGACCCAGTACTTC
CASSVGETQYF
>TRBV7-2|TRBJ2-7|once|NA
TGTGCCAGCAGCTTAGGGGGGGGGCAGTCTGTCCGGAACGAGCAGTACTTC
CASSLGGGQSVRNEQYF